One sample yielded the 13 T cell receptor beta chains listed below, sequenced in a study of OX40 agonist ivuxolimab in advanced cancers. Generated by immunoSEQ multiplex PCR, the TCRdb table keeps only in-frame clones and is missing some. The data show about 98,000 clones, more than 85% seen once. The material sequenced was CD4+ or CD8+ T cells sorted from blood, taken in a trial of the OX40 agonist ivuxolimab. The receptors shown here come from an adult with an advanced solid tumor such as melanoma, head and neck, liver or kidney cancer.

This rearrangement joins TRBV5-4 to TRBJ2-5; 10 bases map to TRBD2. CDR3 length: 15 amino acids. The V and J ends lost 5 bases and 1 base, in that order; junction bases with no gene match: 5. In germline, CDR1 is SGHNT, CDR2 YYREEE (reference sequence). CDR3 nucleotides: TGTGCCAGCAGTAAAAGCGGGAGGGCCCAAGAGACCCAGTACTTC. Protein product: CASSKSGRAQETQYF.

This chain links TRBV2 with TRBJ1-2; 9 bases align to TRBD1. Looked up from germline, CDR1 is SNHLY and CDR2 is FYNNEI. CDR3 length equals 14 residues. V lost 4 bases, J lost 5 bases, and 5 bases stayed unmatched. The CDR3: CASSATGQGYGYTF. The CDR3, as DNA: TGTGCCAGCAGTGCTACGGGACAGGGATATGGCTACACCTTC.

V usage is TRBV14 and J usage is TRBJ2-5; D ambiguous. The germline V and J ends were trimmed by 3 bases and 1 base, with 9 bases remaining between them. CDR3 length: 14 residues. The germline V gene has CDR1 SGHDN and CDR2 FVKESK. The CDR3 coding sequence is TGTGCCAGCAGCCAGATATGGGGCCAAGAGACCCAGTACTTC. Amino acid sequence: CASSQIWGQETQYF.

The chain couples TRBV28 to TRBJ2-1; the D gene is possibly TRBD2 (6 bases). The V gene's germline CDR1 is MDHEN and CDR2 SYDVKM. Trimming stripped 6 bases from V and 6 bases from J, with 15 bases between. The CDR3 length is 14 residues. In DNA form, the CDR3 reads TGTGCCAGCAGACCGCCCCCGGGAGCCAATGAGCAGTTCTTC. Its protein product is CASRPPPGANEQFF.

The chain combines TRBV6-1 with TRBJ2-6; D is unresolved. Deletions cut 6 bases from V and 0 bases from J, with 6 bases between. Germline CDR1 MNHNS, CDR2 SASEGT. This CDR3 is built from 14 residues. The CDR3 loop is CASRGYSGANVLTF. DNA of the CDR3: TGTGCCAGCAGAGGATACTCTGGGGCCAACGTCCTGACTTTC.

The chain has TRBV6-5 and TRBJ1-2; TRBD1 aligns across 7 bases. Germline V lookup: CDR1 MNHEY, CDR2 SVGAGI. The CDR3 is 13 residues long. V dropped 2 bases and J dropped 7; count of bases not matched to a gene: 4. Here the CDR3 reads CASSYHRGLGYTF. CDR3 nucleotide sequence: TGTGCCAGCAGTTACCATAGGGGGCTTGGCTACACCTTC.

The CDR3, as DNA: TGTGCCAGCAGCCCCGGGGTGGGTAAGAGTGAAAAACTGTTTTTT. As protein: CASSPGVGKSEKLFF. The J gene is TRBJ1-4, the V gene TRBV28; D remains unclear. Trimming stripped 6 bases from V and 7 bases from J, with 18 bases between. The CDR3 covers 15 residues. Germline values: CDR1 MDHEN, CDR2 SYDVKM.

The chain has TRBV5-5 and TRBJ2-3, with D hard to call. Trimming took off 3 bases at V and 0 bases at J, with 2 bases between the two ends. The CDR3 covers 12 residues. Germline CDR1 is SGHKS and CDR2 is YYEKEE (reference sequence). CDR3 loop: CASSSSTDTQYF. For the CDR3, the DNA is TGTGCCAGCAGCTCTAGCACAGATACGCAGTATTTT.

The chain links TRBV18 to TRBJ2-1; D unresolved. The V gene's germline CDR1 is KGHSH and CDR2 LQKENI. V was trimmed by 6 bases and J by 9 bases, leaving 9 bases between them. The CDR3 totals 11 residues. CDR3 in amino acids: CASSQLGEQFF. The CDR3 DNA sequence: TGTGCCAGCTCTCAATTAGGTGAGCAGTTCTTC.

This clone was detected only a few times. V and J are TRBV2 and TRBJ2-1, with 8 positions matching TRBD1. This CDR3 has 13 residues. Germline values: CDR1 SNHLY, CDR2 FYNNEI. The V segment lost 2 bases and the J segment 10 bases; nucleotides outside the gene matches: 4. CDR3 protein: CASSERTGYEQFF. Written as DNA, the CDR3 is TGTGCCAGCAGTGAAAGGACAGGGTACGAGCAGTTCTTC.

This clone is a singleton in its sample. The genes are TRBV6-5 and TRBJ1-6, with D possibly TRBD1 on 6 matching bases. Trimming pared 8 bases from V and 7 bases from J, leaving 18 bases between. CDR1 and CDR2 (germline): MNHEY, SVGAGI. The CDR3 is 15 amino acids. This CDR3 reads CASALYRGTNSPLHF. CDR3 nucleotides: TGTGCCAGCGCACTTTATAGGGGGACCAATTCACCCCTCCACTTT.

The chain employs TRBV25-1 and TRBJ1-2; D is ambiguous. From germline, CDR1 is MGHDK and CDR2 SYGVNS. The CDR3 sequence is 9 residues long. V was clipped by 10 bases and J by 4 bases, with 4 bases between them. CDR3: CAKIYGYTF. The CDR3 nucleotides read TGTGCCAAAATCTATGGCTACACCTTC.

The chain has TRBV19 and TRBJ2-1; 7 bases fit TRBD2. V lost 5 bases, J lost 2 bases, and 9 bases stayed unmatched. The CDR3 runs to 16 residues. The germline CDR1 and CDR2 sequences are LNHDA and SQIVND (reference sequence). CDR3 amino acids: CASSPTSGLPYNEQFF. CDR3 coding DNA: TGTGCCAGTAGTCCGACATCGGGACTACCCTACAATGAGCAGTTCTTC. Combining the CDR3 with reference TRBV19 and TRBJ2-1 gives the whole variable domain DGGITQSPKYLFRKEGQNVTLSCEQNLNHDAMYWYRQDPGQGLRLIYYSQIVNDFQKGDIAEGYSVSREKKESFPLTVTSAQKNPTAFYLCASSPTSGLPYNEQFFGPGTRLTVL.